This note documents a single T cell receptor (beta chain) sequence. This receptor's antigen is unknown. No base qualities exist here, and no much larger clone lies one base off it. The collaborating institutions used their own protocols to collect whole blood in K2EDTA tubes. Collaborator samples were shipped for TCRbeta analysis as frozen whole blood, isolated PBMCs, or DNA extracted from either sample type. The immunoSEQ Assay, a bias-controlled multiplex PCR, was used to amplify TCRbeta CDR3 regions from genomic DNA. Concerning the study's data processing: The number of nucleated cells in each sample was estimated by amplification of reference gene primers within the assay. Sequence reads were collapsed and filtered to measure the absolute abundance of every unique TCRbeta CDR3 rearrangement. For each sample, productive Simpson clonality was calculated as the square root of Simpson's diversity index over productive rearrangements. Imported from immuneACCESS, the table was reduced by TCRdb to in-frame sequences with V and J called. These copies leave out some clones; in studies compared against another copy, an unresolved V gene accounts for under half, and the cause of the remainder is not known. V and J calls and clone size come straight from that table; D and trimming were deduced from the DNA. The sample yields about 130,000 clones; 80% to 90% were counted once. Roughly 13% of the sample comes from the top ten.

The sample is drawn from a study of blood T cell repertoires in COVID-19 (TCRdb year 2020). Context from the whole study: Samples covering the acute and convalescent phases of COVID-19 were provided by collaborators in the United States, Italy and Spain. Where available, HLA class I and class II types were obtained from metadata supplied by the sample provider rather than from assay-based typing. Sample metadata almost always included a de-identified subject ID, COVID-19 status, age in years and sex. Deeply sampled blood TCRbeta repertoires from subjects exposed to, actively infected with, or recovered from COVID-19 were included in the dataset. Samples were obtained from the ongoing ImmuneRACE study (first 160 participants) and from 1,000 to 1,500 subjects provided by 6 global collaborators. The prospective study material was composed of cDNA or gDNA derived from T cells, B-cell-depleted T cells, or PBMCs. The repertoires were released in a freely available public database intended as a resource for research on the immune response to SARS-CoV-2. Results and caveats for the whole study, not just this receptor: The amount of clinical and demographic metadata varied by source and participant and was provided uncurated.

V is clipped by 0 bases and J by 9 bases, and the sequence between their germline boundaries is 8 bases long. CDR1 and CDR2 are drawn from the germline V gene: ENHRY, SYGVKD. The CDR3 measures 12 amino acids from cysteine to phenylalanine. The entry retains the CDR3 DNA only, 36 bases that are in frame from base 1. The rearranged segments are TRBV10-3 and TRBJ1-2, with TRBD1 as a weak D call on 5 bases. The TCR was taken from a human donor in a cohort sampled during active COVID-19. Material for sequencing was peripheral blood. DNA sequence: TGTGCCATCAGTGAGTCTTCAGGGCGCTACACCTTC. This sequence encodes CAISESSGRYTF.